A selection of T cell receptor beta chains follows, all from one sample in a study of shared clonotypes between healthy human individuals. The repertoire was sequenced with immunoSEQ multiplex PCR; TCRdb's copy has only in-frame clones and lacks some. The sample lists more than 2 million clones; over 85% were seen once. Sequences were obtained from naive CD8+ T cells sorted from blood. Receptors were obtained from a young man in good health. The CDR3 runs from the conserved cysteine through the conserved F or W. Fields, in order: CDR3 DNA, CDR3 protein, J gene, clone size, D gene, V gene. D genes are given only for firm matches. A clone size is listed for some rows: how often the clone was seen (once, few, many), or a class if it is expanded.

CDR3nt: TGTGCCAGCAGTGATCGACTCGGCAATCAGCCCCAGCATTTT
CDR3aa: CASSDRLGNQPQHF
j_gene: TRBJ1-5
abundance: few
d_gene: .
v_gene: TRBV2

CDR3nt: TGCAGTGCCGGGGGTTCACCCCTCCACTTT
CDR3aa: CSAGGSPLHF
j_gene: TRBJ1-6
abundance: .
d_gene: .
v_gene: TRBV20-1

CDR3nt: TGTGCCAGTACCCTGACAGCTTATAGCAATCAGCCCCAGCATTTT
CDR3aa: CASTLTAYSNQPQHF
j_gene: TRBJ1-5
abundance: .
d_gene: .
v_gene: TRBV19

CDR3nt: TGTGCCAGCAGCCAAGATATGGGTCACAATGAGGATTCAGGCGAGCAGTACTTC
CDR3aa: CASSQDMGHNEDSGEQYF
j_gene: TRBJ2-7
abundance: once
d_gene: .
v_gene: TRBV14

CDR3nt: TGTGCCAGCAGCTTGGAGTGGCGGGGGAGCACAGATACGCAGTATTTT
CDR3aa: CASSLEWRGSTDTQYF
j_gene: TRBJ2-3
abundance: .
d_gene: TRBD2
v_gene: TRBV5-6

CDR3nt: TGTGCCAGCAGTTTGGACCAGGGGTACGAGCAGTACTTC
CDR3aa: CASSLDQGYEQYF
j_gene: TRBJ2-7
abundance: .
d_gene: .
v_gene: TRBV28

CDR3nt: TGTGCCAGCAGCCCAGGGACAGCCTACTACGAGCAGTACTTC
CDR3aa: CASSPGTAYYEQYF
j_gene: TRBJ2-7
abundance: .
d_gene: TRBD1
v_gene: TRBV9

CDR3nt: TGTGCCAGCAGTGAAGGTGTAGGCTACACCTTC
CDR3aa: CASSEGVGYTF
j_gene: TRBJ1-2
abundance: .
d_gene: .
v_gene: TRBV2

CDR3nt: TGTGCCAGCAGCCCCACTAGCGGTAGCACAGATACGCAGTATTTT
CDR3aa: CASSPTSGSTDTQYF
j_gene: TRBJ2-3
abundance: .
d_gene: TRBD2
v_gene: TRBV6-5

CDR3nt: TGTGCCAGCAGCTTGTCCAGGGACACTGAAGCTTTCTTT
CDR3aa: CASSLSRDTEAFF
j_gene: TRBJ1-1
abundance: .
d_gene: .
v_gene: TRBV5-4

CDR3nt: TGTGCCAGTAGTGCCCCGGCCACAGATACGCAGTATTTT
CDR3aa: CASSAPATDTQYF
j_gene: TRBJ2-3
abundance: .
d_gene: .
v_gene: TRBV19

CDR3nt: TGTGCCAGCAGCTTTGACAGGTACCAATCCTACGAGCAGTACTTC
CDR3aa: CASSFDRYQSYEQYF
j_gene: TRBJ2-7
abundance: .
d_gene: .
v_gene: TRBV11-2

CDR3nt: TGCGCCAGCAGCCCGGGACAGATCGTCCCCTACGAGCAGTACTTC
CDR3aa: CASSPGQIVPYEQYF
j_gene: TRBJ2-7
abundance: once
d_gene: TRBD1
v_gene: TRBV5-1

CDR3nt: TGTGCCAGCAGTTTCCTGGACAGGGGGCCTAATTCACCCCTCCACTTT
CDR3aa: CASSFLDRGPNSPLHF
j_gene: TRBJ1-6
abundance: .
d_gene: TRBD1
v_gene: TRBV27

CDR3nt: TGCGCCAGCAGCCCCTGGACAGGAGAATCCTCCTACGAGCAGTACTTC
CDR3aa: CASSPWTGESSYEQYF
j_gene: TRBJ2-7
abundance: .
d_gene: TRBD1
v_gene: TRBV4-1

CDR3nt: TGTGCCAGCAGCCAACCGACTAGCGGGGGGCCAATCTCCTACGAGCAGTACTTC
CDR3aa: CASSQPTSGGPISYEQYF
j_gene: TRBJ2-7
abundance: .
d_gene: TRBD2
v_gene: TRBV4-2

CDR3nt: TGTGCCAGCAGCGTAGCTCACAATTCACCCCTCCACTTT
CDR3aa: CASSVAHNSPLHF
j_gene: TRBJ1-6
abundance: few
d_gene: .
v_gene: TRBV9

CDR3nt: TGCGCCAGCAGCCAAGATCCTGCGGTGAATAGTGAAAAACTGTTTTTT
CDR3aa: CASSQDPAVNSEKLFF
j_gene: TRBJ1-4
abundance: .
d_gene: .
v_gene: TRBV4-1

CDR3nt: TGTGCCAGCAGCCTAGGCGACAGGGGGAACTACGAGCAGTACTTC
CDR3aa: CASSLGDRGNYEQYF
j_gene: TRBJ2-7
abundance: .
d_gene: TRBD1
v_gene: TRBV7-9

CDR3nt: TGTGCCAGCAGCGTAGAGGGGGAGGTTGCTGGGAATGAGCAGTTCTTC
CDR3aa: CASSVEGEVAGNEQFF
j_gene: TRBJ2-1
abundance: .
d_gene: .
v_gene: TRBV9

CDR3nt: TGTGCCAGCAGTGAAGTCGATTGGGGGTTCCAAGAGACCCAGTACTTC
CDR3aa: CASSEVDWGFQETQYF
j_gene: TRBJ2-5
abundance: .
d_gene: .
v_gene: TRBV6-1

CDR3nt: TGCGCCAGCAGCCCGAGCCGGGGCCTAGCCTACGAGCAGTACTTC
CDR3aa: CASSPSRGLAYEQYF
j_gene: TRBJ2-7
abundance: .
d_gene: .
v_gene: TRBV4-1

CDR3nt: TGTGCCAGCAGCCCATCAGGGGCAGATACGCAGTATTTT
CDR3aa: CASSPSGADTQYF
j_gene: TRBJ2-3
abundance: .
d_gene: .
v_gene: TRBV7-9

CDR3nt: TGCGCCAGCATGTGGCAGTATAGCAATCAGCCCCAGCATTTT
CDR3aa: CASMWQYSNQPQHF
j_gene: TRBJ1-5
abundance: .
d_gene: .
v_gene: TRBV10-1

CDR3nt: TGTGCCAGCAGCCTACAGGGACTTCCAGATACGCAGTATTTT
CDR3aa: CASSLQGLPDTQYF
j_gene: TRBJ2-3
abundance: .
d_gene: .
v_gene: TRBV14

CDR3nt: TGTGCCAGCAGTTTGTCTGGGGCGGACGGGGAGCTGTTTTTT
CDR3aa: CASSLSGADGELFF
j_gene: TRBJ2-2
abundance: .
d_gene: .
v_gene: TRBV27

CDR3nt: TGTGCCACCAGCAAAAGACAGGGACCTAGCACAGATACGCAGTATTTT
CDR3aa: CATSKRQGPSTDTQYF
j_gene: TRBJ2-3
abundance: .
d_gene: TRBD1
v_gene: TRBV15

CDR3nt: TGTGCCAGCAGCCCAGGGGCAACAACAATCTACGAGCAGTACTTC
CDR3aa: CASSPGATTIYEQYF
j_gene: TRBJ2-7
abundance: .
d_gene: .
v_gene: TRBV7-3